The source of this T cell receptor beta chain is a study of control samples from healthy donors and cancer patients. TCRdb's copy holds only in-frame clones and misses some; the assay was immunoSEQ multiplex PCR. The sample carries 150,000 or so clones, about 93% recorded once. Looked up from germline, CDR1 is LNHNV and CDR2 is YYDKDF (reference sequence). CDR3 length: 15 residues. V trimming: 5 bases; J trimming: 4 bases; junction bases outside the gene matches: 8. The chain is built from TRBV15 and TRBJ2-1, with TRBD1 matching over 7 bases. The receptor was derived from a man aged 50 or older in good health. Sequencing input: blood. This CDR3 reads CATSPGGVWYNEQFF. CDR3 sequence (DNA): TGTGCCACCAGCCCAGGGGGTGTATGGTACAATGAGCAGTTCTTC.